This T cell receptor (beta chain) stems from a study of blood T cell repertoires in COVID-19. Overall study context: From the United States, Italy and Spain came samples of acute and convalescent COVID-19. From T cells, B-cell-depleted T cells, or PBMCs came the material, which was cDNA or gDNA.

With V trimmed by 4 bases and J by 12 bases, 18 bases remained unmatched. There are 16 residues in the CDR3. Germline V gene sequence: CDR1 SGHRS, CDR2 YFSETQ. Original processing notes: Cell counts per sample came from amplifying reference gene primers. TCRdb's table, derived via immunoSEQ multiplex PCR, lists solely in-frame clones and lacks some. V and J calls and clone size are given by that table; D and trimming were obtained from the DNA. The sample has under 40,000 clones; 70% to 80% are singletons. Sequencing input: peripheral blood. This chain links TRBV5-1 with TRBJ2-1; 8 bases are shared with TRBD2. The origin of this receptor is a woman aged 60-75 years with acute or convalescent COVID-19. This CDR3 is CASSALSGGAQTAQFF. CDR3 DNA: TGCGCCAGCAGCGCGTTGTCCGGGGGGGCCCAGACTGCGCAGTTCTTC.